This record looks at one T cell receptor beta chain sequence and its context. As yet, its antigen is unknown. The study co-extracted DNA and RNA from around 20-30 mg of unsorted bulk tissue. Patients had primary liver carcinoma treated by surgical resection. Among the patients, all had chronic HBV infection and none had been treated. Reverse transcription of approximately 500 ng total RNA with a constant-region primer produced TCR beta cDNA. Three nested multiplex PCR rounds, a slightly modified ARM-PCR method, built the TCR beta libraries. TRBV1-TRBV30 forward primers paired with a C-beta reverse primer drove the first two PCR rounds, about 9 cycles each. A single record per CDR3 protein comes from TCRdb applying MiXCR to the multiplex PCR reads. The table lists about 120,000 distinct CDR3 sequences, less than 75% of them singletons. The sample originates from a study of tumor-infiltrating lymphocytes in primary liver carcinoma.

This CDR3 is 15 amino acids long. The V end lost 6 bases, the J end lost 0 bases, and 14 bases lay between the germline ends. Germline CDR1 KGHSH, CDR2 LQKENI. General study points: The study found tumor-adjacent and tumor-blood pairs overlapped less than tumor region pairs. Top-250-clone fractions were significantly higher in tumors than in blood (p = 0.039).

Sequencing input: tumor-adjacent normal liver tissue. The chain carries TRBV18 and TRBJ1-1; possible D gene TRBD1, 6 bases. The source of this sequence is a woman aged 55-69 years with primary liver carcinoma and hepatitis B virus infection. This CDR3 reads CASSVTTGLNTEAFF. CDR3 coding DNA: TGTGCCAGCTCCGTAACGACAGGACTGAACACTGAAGCTTTCTTT. Using reference TRBV18 and TRBJ1-1 for the parts outside the CDR3, the full variable domain is NAGVMQNPRHLVRRRGQEARLRCSPMKGHSHVYWYRQLPEEGLKFMVYLQKENIIDESGMPKERFSAEFPKEGPSILRIQQVVRGDSAAYFCASSVTTGLNTEAFFGQGTRLTVV.